This entry features one T cell receptor (beta chain) sequence. This record comes from a study of blood T cell repertoires in COVID-19. Whole-study context: Sites across the United States, Italy and Spain contributed samples from acute and convalescent COVID-19.

This CDR3 is 19 amino acids long. V gave up 3 bases and J gave up 0 bases, with 21 bases separating them. The germline V gene has CDR1 DFQATT and CDR2 SNEGSKA (reference sequence). Authors' data handling: Reference gene primer amplification in the assay estimated nucleated cell counts. This table comes from immunoSEQ multiplex PCR, and its TCRdb copy is limited to in-frame clones, with some not included. V and J calls plus clone size are reproduced from that table; the DNA served to infer D and trimming. The sample shows 200,000 or so clones, 75% to 90% of them seen only once. The sequence came from a man in his sixties or seventies with active or convalescent COVID-19. Sequencing input: peripheral blood. V and J are TRBV20-1 and TRBJ1-6, with TRBD1 as a possible D gene (5 bases). CDR3 protein: CSASSPDTRLSSYNSPLHF. The CDR3 nucleotides are TGCAGTGCTAGTTCGCCGGACACGAGACTTAGCTCCTATAATTCACCCCTCCACTTT.